A selection of T cell receptor beta chains follows, all from one sample in a study of cytomegalovirus exposure and HLA in healthy donors. The assay was immunoSEQ multiplex PCR, and TCRdb's table has in-frame clones only and misses some. The sample has approximately 160,000 clones; approximately 67% are singletons. The sample was PBMCs. The receptors here all came from a woman aged 18-29 years in good health and CMV-seropositive. Both conserved end residues are part of each CDR3. D genes are given only for firm matches. Clone size appears in some rows only: once, few, many, or a class for an expanded clone.

>15|TRBV6-5|-|-|TRBJ1-2
TGTGCCAGCAGTTACCGGAGCCGGATTGGCTATGGCTACACCTTC
CASSYRSRIGYGYTF
>14|TRBV4-1|-|-|TRBJ1-1
TGCGCCAGCAGCTCATACAGGGTTGGAACTGAAGCTTTCTTT
CASSSYRVGTEAFF
>13|TRBV9|-|-|TRBJ2-7
TGTGCCAGCAGCGTAGCCCGCTCCTACGAGCAGTACTTC
CASSVARSYEQYF
>15|TRBV5-6|-|-|TRBJ2-1
TGTGCCAGCAGCTTGCTAGCGCGGGATTTATATGAGCAGTTCTTC
CASSLLARDLYEQFF
>13|TRBV27|TRBD1|-|TRBJ2-5
TGTGCCAGCAGGGACAGGGGGCAAGAGACCCAGTACTTC
CASRDRGQETQYF
>15|TRBV6-1|-|-|TRBJ1-5
TGTGCCAGCAGTGAAGAGGTCGGTGGGGCTCAGCCCCAGCATTTT
CASSEEVGGAQPQHF
>13|TRBV6-5|-|-|TRBJ2-7
TGTGCCAGCAGACAGGGCATCTCCTACGAGCAGTACTTC
CASRQGISYEQYF
>12|TRBV2|-|few|TRBJ1-1
TGTGCCAGCAGTGACGAATCCAGGGAAGCTTTCTTT
CASSDESREAFF
>16|TRBV30|TRBD2|-|TRBJ2-1
TGTGCCTGGAGTGTAGTGGTAGCGGGAGTCTCCGATGAGCAGTTCTTC
CAWSVVVAGVSDEQFF
>15|TRBV19|TRBD1|-|TRBJ2-7
TGTGCCAGTAGTCTAGGACAGGGGGTAACCTACGAGCAGTACTTC
CASSLGQGVTYEQYF
>11|TRBV25-1|TRBD1|-|TRBJ1-1
TGTGCCAGTAATCGGGACAGCGAAGCTTTCTTT
CASNRDSEAFF
>13|TRBV30|-|-|TRBJ2-3
TGTGCCTGGAGTTCGACTACCACAGATACGCAGTATTTT
CAWSSTTTDTQYF
>17|TRBV7-3|-|-|TRBJ2-3
TGTGCCAGCAGCCCCCGAGGAGGGGCTGGGGAGACAGATACGCAGTATTTT
CASSPRGGAGETDTQYF
>14|TRBV28|-|-|TRBJ1-4
TGTGCCAGCAGTTTATCCGGGACTAGTGAAAAACTGTTTTTT
CASSLSGTSEKLFF
>14|TRBV19|TRBD1|-|TRBJ1-2
TGTGCCACTGACTTCACCGGGACAGGGTATGGCTACACCTTC
CATDFTGTGYGYTF
>13|TRBV10-1|-|-|TRBJ1-6
TGCGCCAGCAGTGAGTCGAGGCTCTCACCCCTCCACTTT
CASSESRLSPLHF
>15|TRBV5-1|TRBD2|few|TRBJ2-7
TGCGCCAGCAGCCCGGGGGGGACTAGCGGCTACGAGCAGTACTTC
CASSPGGTSGYEQYF
>14|TRBV30|-|-|TRBJ1-3
TGTGCCTGGAGCTCAGGGAACTCTGGAAACACCATATATTTT
CAWSSGNSGNTIYF
>15|TRBV6-5|TRBD1|-|TRBJ1-2
TGTGCCAGCGCTACGGGAGGGGGCGTGGACTATGGCTACACCTTC
CASATGGGVDYGYTF
>15|TRBV2|TRBD2|-|TRBJ2-5
TGTGCCAGCGGGACTAGCGGGAGGGCCCAAGAGACCCAGTACTTC
CASGTSGRAQETQYF
>13|TRBV11-2|-|few|TRBJ1-5
TGTGCCAGCAGCTTACGGGAAAATCAGCCCCAGCATTTT
CASSLRENQPQHF
>17|TRBV4-2|TRBD2|-|TRBJ2-6
TGTGCCAGCAGCCAGGGAGGGACCCTCTCTGGGGCCAACGTCCTGACTTTC
CASSQGGTLSGANVLTF
>16|TRBV2|TRBD1|-|TRBJ2-3
TGTGCCAGCAGTGACGCCGGCAGGGGGATGTTAGATACGCAGTATTTT
CASSDAGRGMLDTQYF
>16|TRBV6-8|-|-|TRBJ2-7
TGTGCCAGCAGTCTAATATCAAGGGACAACTCCTACGAGCAGTACTTC
CASSLISRDNSYEQYF
>13|TRBV6-5|TRBD2|once|TRBJ2-7
TGTGCCAGCAGCCGGACTAGTGGTTACGAGCAGTACTTC
CASSRTSGYEQYF
>16|TRBV27|TRBD1|-|TRBJ1-2
TGTGCCAGCAGCCGGGGGACAGGGGCTAGAAGGGATGGCTACACCTTC
CASSRGTGARRDGYTF
>13|TRBV9|-|-|TRBJ1-1
TGTGCCAGCAGGCCGGAAGTCGGGACTGAAGCTTTCTTT
CASRPEVGTEAFF
>13|TRBV6-5|TRBD1|-|TRBJ2-1
TGTGCCAGCAGACCGACAGGGTATGGTGAGCAGTTCTTC
CASRPTGYGEQFF
>15|TRBV6-4|-|-|TRBJ2-3
TGTGCCAGCAGAGTTGACAGCCTTAGCACAGATACGCAGTATTTT
CASRVDSLSTDTQYF
>14|TRBV9|-|once|TRBJ2-3
TGTGCCAGCAGCGCCCAGATAGGGGCAGATACGCAGTATTTT
CASSAQIGADTQYF
>13|TRBV7-7|-|-|TRBJ2-3
TGTGCTAGCAGCCCAGGGGGGACAGATACGCAGTATTTT
CASSPGGTDTQYF
>15|TRBV7-8|TRBD1|-|TRBJ2-7
TGTGCCAGCAGCTCAAGGACAGGGACCGCCTACGAGCAGTACTTC
CASSSRTGTAYEQYF
>13|TRBV7-2|-|-|TRBJ2-5
TGTGCCAGCAGCTCTGCCTCGGGAGAGACCCAGTACTTC
CASSSASGETQYF
>16|TRBV4-3|-|-|TRBJ2-1
TGCGCCAGCAGCCAAGATTCGGGGATCCAGTACAATGAGCAGTTCTTC
CASSQDSGIQYNEQFF
>13|TRBV6-5|TRBD1|-|TRBJ1-2
TGTGCCAGCAGGAGACAGGGGAGCGGGGGCTACACCTTC
CASRRQGSGGYTF
>13|TRBV28|-|-|TRBJ1-1
TGTGCCAGCAGGGAACAGGGGAACACTGAAGCTTTCTTT
CASREQGNTEAFF
>14|TRBV19|TRBD2|-|TRBJ2-2
TGTGCCAGTCATAGCGGGGGGGCCCCCGGGGAGCTGTTTTTT
CASHSGGAPGELFF
>16|TRBV4-1|-|-|TRBJ1-1
TGCGCCAGCAGCCAAGTTGCCCTGGGGGGAGGAACTGAAGCTTTCTTT
CASSQVALGGGTEAFF
>15|TRBV9|-|-|TRBJ2-7
TGTGCCAGCAGCGCCAACCCGGGTGGGTACTACGAGCAGTACTTC
CASSANPGGYYEQYF
>17|TRBV9|-|few|TRBJ2-5
TGTGCCAGCAGCCCAGGGGCCGCTAGCGGCCCCCAAGAGACCCAGTACTTC
CASSPGAASGPQETQYF
>16|TRBV5-1|TRBD2|-|TRBJ2-1
TGCGCCAGCAGCTTGGGGACTAGCGGAGATAACAATGAGCAGTTCTTC
CASSLGTSGDNNEQFF
>17|TRBV5-8|TRBD2|-|TRBJ2-7
TGTGCCAGCAGCCCTATAGCGGGGGGCCCACGTTCCTACGAGCAGTACTTC
CASSPIAGGPRSYEQYF
>16|TRBV28|-|once|TRBJ2-1
TGTGCCAGCAGCCCCTTGTCAGTCTTACGCTACAATGAGCAGTTCTTC
CASSPLSVLRYNEQFF
>15|TRBV9|TRBD2|-|TRBJ2-3
TGTGCCAGCAGCGTAGCTACCGGGGGGGGGATCACGCAGTATTTT
CASSVATGGGITQYF
>14|TRBV27|TRBD1|-|TRBJ1-5
TGTGCCAGCAGCGCCCAGGGGGCCAATCAGCCCCAGCATTTT
CASSAQGANQPQHF
>13|TRBV5-6|-|-|TRBJ2-7
TGTGCCAGCAGCTTGGACAGTCCCTACGAGCAGTACTTC
CASSLDSPYEQYF
>10|TRBV6-6|TRBD1|many|TRBJ1-4
TGTGCCAGCAGCTCCGACAGGGTGGTATTT
CASSSDRVVF
>15|TRBV9|-|-|TRBJ2-3
TGTGCCAGCAGCGTAGATGTGGGGGCCACAGATACGCAGTATTTT
CASSVDVGATDTQYF
>14|TRBV6-5|-|few|TRBJ1-1
TGTGCCAGCAGTTACCGGCAGGTCGGCGCTGAAGCTTTCTTT
CASSYRQVGAEAFF
>14|TRBV19|-|-|TRBJ1-5
TGTGCCAGTAGTATCCTACAGGGATACCAGCCCCAGCATTTT
CASSILQGYQPQHF